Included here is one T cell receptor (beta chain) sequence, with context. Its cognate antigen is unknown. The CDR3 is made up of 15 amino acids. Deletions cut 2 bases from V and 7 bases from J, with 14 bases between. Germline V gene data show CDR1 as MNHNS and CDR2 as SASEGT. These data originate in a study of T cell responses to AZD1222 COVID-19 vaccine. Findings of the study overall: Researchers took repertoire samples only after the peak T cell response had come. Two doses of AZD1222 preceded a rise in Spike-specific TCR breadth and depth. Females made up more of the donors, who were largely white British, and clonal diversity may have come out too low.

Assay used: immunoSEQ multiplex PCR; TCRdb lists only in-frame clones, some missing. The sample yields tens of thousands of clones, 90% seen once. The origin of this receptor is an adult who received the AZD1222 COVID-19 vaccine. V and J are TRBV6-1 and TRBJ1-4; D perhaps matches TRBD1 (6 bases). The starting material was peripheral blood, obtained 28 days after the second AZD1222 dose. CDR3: CASSEWRGWGEKLFF. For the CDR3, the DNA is TGTGCCAGCAGTGAATGGAGGGGGTGGGGTGAAAAACTGTTTTTT.